The 10 T cell receptor beta chains in this list originate from one sample, sequenced in a study of response to subunit inactivated influenza vaccine. TCRdb passed the RT-PCR reads through MiXCR, listing each CDR3 protein once. The sample holds around 850,000 distinct CDR3 sequences, less than 20% seen once. This sample comprised PBMCs from blood, obtained 5 days after vaccination. These receptors originate from a middle-aged man who received an inactivated influenza vaccine.

This clonotype has ten or more counts. V and J are TRBV7-2 and TRBJ2-1; TRBD2 matches at 14 bases. Germline V gene data show CDR1 as SGHTA and CDR2 as FQGNSA. The CDR3 consists of 16 residues. V was pared by 5 bases and J by 8 bases, with 8 bases of the junction left unmatched. Written as DNA, the CDR3 is TGTGCCAGCAGCAGGACCGGGACTAGCGGGAGCTATGAGCAGTTCTTC. Residues: CASSRTGTSGSYEQFF.

This clonotype was recorded only once. The chain is built from TRBV6-2 or TRBV6-3 and TRBJ2-3; D perhaps matches TRBD2 (6 bases). The CDR3 extends over 14 amino acids. V shed 6 bases and J shed 6 bases, with 16 bases lying between them. Germline CDR1 and CDR2: MNHEY and SVGEGT. CDR3 residues: CASSRSGSPDTQYF. As DNA, the CDR3 is TGTGCCAGCAGCCGGAGCGGGTCCCCGGATACGCAGTATTTT.

This clonotype has more than one count but fewer than ten. The V gene is TRBV24-1, the J gene TRBJ1-1; 8 bases map to TRBD1. Per the germline V gene, CDR1 is KGHDR and CDR2 is SFDVKD. The CDR3 covers 14 residues. The V and J ends lost 6 bases and 5 bases, in that order; junction bases with no gene match: 7. Here the CDR3 reads CATSKSTGDTEAFF. As DNA, the CDR3 is TGTGCCACCAGTAAATCGACAGGGGATACTGAAGCTTTCTTT.

This clonotype was seen a few times. The chain has TRBV9 and TRBJ2-1; weak D call: TRBD2 (6 bases). V dropped 0 bases and J dropped 0 bases, with 7 bases sitting between them. CDR3 length: 15 amino acids. Germline V gives CDR1 SGDLS, CDR2 YYNGEE. The CDR3 sequence is CASSVASVSYNEQFF. The CDR3 DNA is TGTGCCAGCAGCGTAGCTAGCGTCTCCTACAATGAGCAGTTCTTC. Supplemented by reference TRBV9 and TRBJ2-1, the full variable domain reads DSGVTQTPKHLITATGQRVTLRCSPRSGDLSVYWYQQSLDQGLQFLIQYYNGEERAKGNILERFSAQQFPDLHSELNLSSLELGDSALYFCASSVASVSYNEQFFGPGTRLTVL.

The chain's CDR3 is CASSGQGGGTYEQYF. The CDR3 DNA reads as TGTGCCAGCAGTGGACAGGGAGGGGGAACCTACGAGCAGTACTTC. V is TRBV2 and J is TRBJ2-7; D may be TRBD1 or TRBD2 (7 bases each). Trimming pared 4 bases from V and 2 bases from J, leaving 15 bases between. Germline loops: CDR1 SNHLY, CDR2 FYNNEI. The CDR3 is made up of 15 amino acids.

In its sample, this clonotype was seen a few times. V gene TRBV7-2 combines with J gene TRBJ2-5; TRBD1 aligns across 9 bases. The J segment lost 2 bases and the V segment lost 5 bases, leaving 12 bases of the junction unmatched. Germline CDR1 SGHTA, CDR2 FQGNSA. This CDR3 contains 17 residues. The CDR3 is CASSGPGQGMGQETQYF. The CDR3 DNA sequence: TGTGCCAGCAGCGGTCCGGGACAGGGAATGGGTCAAGAGACCCAGTACTTC.

The CDR3 DNA reads as TGCGCCAGCAGCGTGGGAAGGCGGGAGACCGAGCAGTACTTC. It yields the protein CASSVGRRETEQYF. The chain recombines TRBV5-1 with TRBJ2-7; 7 nucleotides match TRBD2. This CDR3 has 14 amino acids. V was clipped by 4 bases and J by 6 bases; unmatched bases: 10. CDR1 is SGHRS, CDR2 YFSETQ, per germline.

In its sample, this clonotype was seen a few times. The genes are TRBV29-1 and TRBJ2-7; the D is unclear. The V and J ends lost 3 bases and 2 bases respectively, with 14 bases between them. This CDR3 is 14 amino acids long. The germline gives CDR1 SQVTM, CDR2 ANQGSEA. The CDR3 DNA is TGCAGCGTTGATAGAGGTGACGGAGCCTACGAGCAGTACTTC. Translating it yields CSVDRGDGAYEQYF.

This clonotype showed up many times. The chain combines TRBV7-2 with TRBJ2-3, with a weak D call TRBD2 (5 bases). The CDR3 consists of 13 residues. The V end lost 1 base, the J end lost 6 bases, and 8 bases lay between the germline ends. Germline CDR1 and CDR2: SGHTA and FQGNSA. DNA for the CDR3: TGTGCCAGCAGCTTAGGGACGGGGGATACGCAGTATTTT. This codes for CASSLGTGDTQYF.

There are a few counts of this clonotype. The chain employs TRBV6-2 or TRBV6-3 and TRBJ1-2; 11 positions match TRBD1. The CDR3 length is 15 residues. The junction had 8 bases not matched to a gene; V was cut back by 7 bases and J by 4 bases. Germline CDR1 is MNHEY and CDR2 is SVGEGT. The CDR3 is CASTRTGGAGYGYTF. The CDR3 nucleotides read TGTGCCAGCACCCGGACAGGGGGCGCGGGCTATGGCTACACCTTC.